Shown below are 7 T cell receptor beta chains from a single sample sequenced in a study of human T cells and chemical hapten exposure. Extraction yielded total RNA from whole blood (unfractionated). TCRdb recomputed calls from the 5' RACE reads with MiXCR, one row per CDR3 protein. This sample has under 85,000 distinct CDR3 sequences, with 7% to 8% found just once. The receptor set was obtained from a male donor in good health.

At least ten counts were recorded for this clonotype. This chain links TRBV10-3 with TRBJ2-2; 7 bases align to TRBD1. The CDR3 is made up of 14 amino acids. CDR1 is ENHRY, CDR2 SYGVKD, per germline. V was pared by 3 bases and J by 3 bases, with 1 base of the junction left unmatched. The CDR3: CAISDTGDTGELFF. CDR3 nucleotide sequence: TGTGCCATCAGTGATACAGGGGACACCGGGGAGCTGTTTTTT.

This clonotype appeared a few times. The chain is built from TRBV29-1 and TRBJ1-2; TRBD1 is a possible D gene (5 bases). V lost 4 bases and J 6 bases, leaving 12 bases between the germline ends. CDR1 is SQVTM and CDR2 is ANQGSEA in the germline V gene. The CDR3 has 12 residues. As DNA, the CDR3 is TGCAGCGTTGTATCGGGGGAGAATGGCTACACCTTC. Encoded protein: CSVVSGENGYTF.

This clonotype was recorded a few times. The V gene is TRBV9, the J gene TRBJ1-3; 9 positions match TRBD1. The CDR3 totals 20 residues. Germline CDR1 reads SGDLS; CDR2 reads YYNGEE. J lost 4 bases, V lost 4 bases, and 21 bases had no gene match. CDR3 nucleotide sequence: TGTGCCAGCAGCTCCCCCCTGGGACAGGGAAAGGGGCGCGCCGGAAACACCATATATTTT. Its translation is CASSSPLGQGKGRAGNTIYF.

This clonotype came up many times. The chain couples TRBV7-9 to TRBJ2-2; D remains unclear. This CDR3 spans 12 amino acids. Germline CDR1 and CDR2: SEHNR and FQNEAQ (reference sequence). Trimming left V 5 bases short and J 0 bases short, with 1 base between. The CDR3 coding sequence is TGTGCCAGCAGCCCGAACACCGGGGAGCTGTTTTTT. Its translation: CASSPNTGELFF.

Many counts were recorded for this clonotype. V is TRBV14 and J is TRBJ2-3; D perhaps matches TRBD1 (6 bases). V lost 0 bases, J lost 3 bases, and 10 bases lay in between. This CDR3 has 15 residues. The germline gives CDR1 SGHDN, CDR2 FVKESK. CDR3 coding DNA: TGTGCCAGCAGCCAAGAAATGCAGGGGACAGATACGCAGTATTTT. Translating gives CASSQEMQGTDTQYF.

This rearrangement joins TRBV6-5 to TRBJ1-1, with unresolved D. The CDR3 spans 13 residues. V shed 3 bases and J shed 5 bases, with 10 bases lying between them. Germline V lookup: CDR1 MNHEY, CDR2 SVGAGI. The CDR3 protein is CASSYVQKTEAFF. The CDR3 DNA reads TGTGCCAGCAGTTATGTGCAGAAGACTGAAGCTTTCTTT.

V and J are TRBV5-1 and TRBJ2-4, with D unresolved. CDR3 length equals 15 residues. Trimming shortened V by 0 bases and J by 0 bases, and 7 bases separated the two germline ends. Looked up from germline, CDR1 is SGHRS and CDR2 is YFSETQ. The CDR3 sequence is CASSLDSLAKNIQYF. The CDR3 DNA is TGCGCCAGCAGCTTGGACAGCCTAGCCAAAAACATTCAGTACTTC.